What follows are 23 T cell receptor beta chains derived from one specimen sequenced in a study of blood T cell repertoires in COVID-19. TCRdb keeps only in-frame clones here, not all; method: immunoSEQ multiplex PCR. The sample contains about 180,000 clones, more than 70% of which appear only once. Sequenced material: peripheral blood. All receptors derive from a man aged 35-49 years with active or convalescent COVID-19.

The rearrangement joins TRBV4-2 to TRBJ2-7, with 13 bases lining up with TRBD2. V lost 4 bases and J lost 0; bases outside the gene matches: 3. This CDR3 is built from 16 residues. Looked up from germline, CDR1 is LGHNA and CDR2 is YNFKEQ. The DNA for the CDR3 is TGTGCCAGCAGCCCTAGGACTAGCGGGGGCTCCTACGAGCAGTACTTC. It translates to CASSPRTSGGSYEQYF.

The chain couples TRBV9 to TRBJ1-2; 7 bases are shared with TRBD1. The germline V gene has CDR1 SGDLS and CDR2 YYNGEE. V lost 4 bases to trimming and J lost 1 base; unmatched junction nucleotides: 4. The CDR3 has 14 residues. CDR3 in amino acids: CASSSGDSNYGYTF. The CDR3 DNA follows: TGTGCCAGCAGCTCAGGGGACAGTAACTATGGCTACACCTTC.

V and J are TRBV9 and TRBJ2-2, with 8 bases that match TRBD2. Germline loops: CDR1 SGDLS, CDR2 YYNGEE. CDR3 length: 17 amino acids. V was clipped by 3 bases and J by 4 bases; unmatched bases: 11. Here the CDR3 DNA reads TGTGCCAGCAGCGCGCCGGGACTAGTATCCGGCACCGGGGAGCTGTTTTTT. Protein product: CASSAPGLVSGTGELFF.

V usage is TRBV19 and J usage is TRBJ1-2, with 8 bases fitting TRBD1. Germline V gene lookup returns CDR1 LNHDA and CDR2 SQIVND (reference sequence). V lost 6 bases to trimming and J lost 8 bases; unmatched junction nucleotides: 8. The CDR3 sequence is 13 residues long. CDR3 region: CASSRQGKYGYTF. For the CDR3, the DNA is TGTGCCAGTAGCCGACAGGGGAAGTACGGCTACACCTTC.

The CDR3 region is CALPGLLNYGYTF. DNA of the CDR3: TGTGCCTTACCGGGACTTTTAAACTATGGCTACACCTTC. This chain connects TRBV30 to TRBJ1-2; D is possibly TRBD1 (5 bases). Germline V CDR1 and CDR2: GTSNPN, SVGIG (reference sequence). There are 13 residues in the CDR3. V was cut by 7 bases and J by 2 bases, with 14 bases left in between.

The V and J genes are TRBV5-4 and TRBJ2-4; 7 positions match TRBD2. CDR1 is SGHNT and CDR2 is YYREEE in the germline V gene (reference sequence). V shed 4 bases and J 4 bases; nucleotides not matched to a gene: 5. The CDR3 has 14 amino acids. The chain's CDR3 is CASSMGGEKNIQYF. For the CDR3, the DNA is TGTGCCAGCAGCATGGGGGGGGAAAAAAACATTCAGTACTTC.

Concerning this clone: Other DNA sequences in this sample translate to the same CDR3. V is TRBV3-1 (or the pseudogene TRBV3-2) and J is TRBJ1-1; D perhaps matches TRBD1 (5 bases). This CDR3 is 14 amino acids long. V dropped 4 bases and J dropped 5 bases, with 14 bases sitting between them. Germline values: CDR1 LGHDT, CDR2 YNNKEL (reference sequence). The CDR3 DNA is TGTGCCAGCAGCCCCTTGGGGGGAGGAACTGAAGCTTTCTTT. Protein sequence: CASSPLGGGTEAFF.

This sequence joins TRBV9 and TRBJ2-2; TRBD2 aligns across 12 bases. V shed 0 bases and J 6 bases; nucleotides not matched to a gene: 6. The CDR3 contains 17 residues. CDR1 is SGDLS and CDR2 is YYNGEE in the germline V gene. The CDR3, as DNA: TGTGCCAGCAGCGTAGGGACTAGCGGGGCCCGGGCCGGGGAGCTGTTTTTT. The encoded protein is CASSVGTSGARAGELFF.

The chain has TRBV25-1 and TRBJ2-4; TRBD1 aligns across 8 bases. This CDR3 has 13 amino acids. Germline CDR1 reads MGHDK; CDR2 reads SYGVNS. With 4 bases clipped from V and 9 bases from J, the junction kept 5 bases outside the gene matches. CDR3 sequence: CASSARDRSIQYF. The CDR3, as DNA: TGTGCCAGCAGTGCCCGGGACAGGAGCATTCAGTACTTC.

This clone showed up just once. V gene TRBV4-3 combines with J gene TRBJ1-6; D is unclear. Germline V CDR1 and CDR2: LGHNA, YSLEER. Trimming cost V 6 bases and J 7 bases, with 16 bases left between them. The CDR3 totals 15 residues. The CDR3 DNA follows: TGCGCCAGCAGTCCCCTGGCGGGTCGCAATTCACCCCTCCACTTT. It specifies CASSPLAGRNSPLHF.

This clone was observed once. This chain uses TRBV28 with TRBJ1-2; 7 bases match TRBD1. V shed 8 bases and J 4 bases; nucleotides not matched to a gene: 7. This CDR3 is 13 amino acids long. The V gene's germline CDR1 is MDHEN and CDR2 SYDVKM. CDR3: CASGRGTVYGYTF. CDR3 nucleotides: TGTGCCAGCGGGAGAGGGACAGTCTATGGCTACACCTTC.

This clone has just one count. The chain's CDR3 is CASSRDRGTTDTQYF. The DNA of the CDR3 is TGTGCCAGCAGCCGCGACAGGGGGACAACAGATACGCAGTATTTT. This chain uses TRBV6-6 with TRBJ2-3; TRBD1 matches 9 bases. Germline-derived CDR1 and CDR2 are MNHNY and SVGAGI (reference sequence). The CDR3 spans 15 residues. The trim removed 6 bases at V and 3 bases at J, leaving 7 bases unmatched.

The chain joins TRBV2 to TRBJ2-2; TRBD1 matches at 8 bases. The germline gives CDR1 SNHLY, CDR2 FYNNEI. After removal of 5 bases from V and 2 bases from J, the junction contained 4 bases not matched to a gene. The CDR3 consists of 15 residues. The CDR3 nucleotides are TGTGCCAGCAGTAGGACAGGGTTTAACACCGGGGAGCTGTTTTTT. Its translation is CASSRTGFNTGELFF.

The J gene is TRBJ2-3, the V gene TRBV15, with D perhaps TRBD1 (5 bases). Trimming pared 3 bases from V and 3 bases from J, leaving 7 bases between. The CDR3 loop spans 13 amino acids. Germline V gene lookup returns CDR1 LNHNV and CDR2 YYDKDF (reference sequence). The CDR3 DNA follows: TGTGCCACCAGCAGGGGGCTTACAGATACGCAGTATTTT. It encodes CATSRGLTDTQYF.

The chain is built from TRBV18 and TRBJ2-2; D perhaps matches TRBD2 (5 bases). The CDR3 sequence is 15 residues long. Germline CDR1 reads KGHSH; CDR2 reads LQKENI. V lost 2 bases and J lost 4, with 11 bases in between. The CDR3 is CASSPGGRTTGELFF. DNA for the CDR3: TGTGCCAGCTCACCAGGAGGCAGAACCACCGGGGAGCTGTTTTTT.

This clone appeared once. The V and J genes are TRBV5-1 and TRBJ2-5; tentative D call: TRBD2 (7 bases). The germline V gene has CDR1 SGHRS and CDR2 YFSETQ. The CDR3 contains 14 residues. With 4 bases removed from V and 5 bases from J, the gap between germline ends came to 15 bases. The CDR3 nucleotides are TGCGCCAGCAGCCCGGGCGGGGGCCGGGAGACCCAGTACTTC. Protein product: CASSPGGGRETQYF.

The CDR3 here is CASWAANNSPLHF. CDR3 nucleotides: TGTGCCAGCTGGGCAGCTAATAATTCACCCCTCCACTTT. The chain recombines TRBV2 with TRBJ1-6; D ambiguous. The CDR3 loop spans 13 amino acids. CDR1 is SNHLY and CDR2 is FYNNEI in the germline V gene. The ends were cut back, 8 bases at V and 5 bases at J, with 10 bases in the middle.

The V call is TRBV4-1, the J call TRBJ1-5; D ambiguous. The CDR3 sequence is 13 residues long. V dropped 2 bases and J dropped 7 bases, with 9 bases sitting between them. The germline V gene has CDR1 MGHRA and CDR2 YSYEKL. This CDR3 is CASSQRGFQPQHF. The CDR3 region has the DNA TGCGCCAGCAGCCAAAGAGGGTTCCAGCCCCAGCATTTT.

About this clone itself: One end of the junction fails to match germline, which may point to a read error. The gene calls are TRBV7-3 and TRBJ1-1; the match to TRBD1 covers 8 bases. The CDR3 runs to 18 residues. Looked up from germline, CDR1 is SGHTA and CDR2 is FQGTGA. The CDR3 DNA is TGTGCCAGCAGCCTAACCCAGGGGGCTAGACTAATGAACACTGAAGCTTTCTTT. It encodes CASSLTQGARLMNTEAFF.

The chain links TRBV14 to TRBJ2-7; no clear D. Germline CDR1 reads SGHDN; CDR2 reads FVKESK. This CDR3 has 13 residues. The V end was cut by 0 bases, the J end by 6 bases, with 9 bases between. CDR3 loop: CASSQDGSSEQYF. CDR3 nucleotides: TGTGCCAGCAGCCAAGATGGTAGTTCCGAGCAGTACTTC.

The gene calls are TRBV18 and TRBJ1-5, with D uncertain. Germline CDR1 reads KGHSH; CDR2 reads LQKENI. The CDR3 sequence is 16 residues long. Trimming removed 2 bases from V and 8 bases from J, with 19 bases in between. The CDR3 nucleotides are TGTGCCAGCTCACCAAGTAGACAAGGTTTGCTGGAGCCCCAGCATTTT. It specifies CASSPSRQGLLEPQHF. Looking up the rest from reference TRBV18 and TRBJ1-5 gives the full variable domain: NAGVMQNPRHLVRRRGQEARLRCSPMKGHSHVYWYRQLPEEGLKFMVYLQKENIIDESGMPKERFSAEFPKEGPSILRIQQVVRGDSAAYFCASSPSRQGLLEPQHFGDGTRLSIL.

The chain has TRBV12-3 or TRBV12-4 and TRBJ1-1; possibly TRBD1 for D (6 bases). Trimming removed 7 bases from V and 7 bases from J, with 13 bases in between. The CDR3 extends over 12 amino acids. CDR3 sequence reads: CASTQRGGEAFF. CDR3 sequence (DNA): TGTGCCAGCACCCAACGAGGGGGTGAAGCTTTCTTT.

The chain employs TRBV30 and TRBJ1-1; possibly TRBD1 for D (5 bases). In germline, CDR1 is GTSNPN, CDR2 SVGIG (reference sequence). Between the trimmed V and J ends, which lost 5 bases and 6 bases, there was a span of 16 bases. The CDR3 spans 13 residues. This CDR3 reads CAWETFLGAEAFF. CDR3 DNA sequence: TGTGCCTGGGAGACATTTTTAGGGGCTGAAGCTTTCTTT.